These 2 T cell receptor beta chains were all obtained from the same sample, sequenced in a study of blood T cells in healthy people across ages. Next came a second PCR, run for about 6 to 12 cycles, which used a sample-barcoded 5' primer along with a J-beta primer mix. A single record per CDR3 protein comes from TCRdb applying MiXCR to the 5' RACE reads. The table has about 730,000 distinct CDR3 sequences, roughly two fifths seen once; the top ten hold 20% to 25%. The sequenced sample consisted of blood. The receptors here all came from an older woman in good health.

CDR3 amino acids: CASSQDRDRTTYEQYF. In nucleotides, the CDR3 is TGTGCCAGCAGCCAAGATCGGGACAGGACGACCTACGAGCAGTACTTC. This sequence joins TRBV4-2 and TRBJ2-7; 8 bases agree with TRBD1. Trimming at V came to 0 bases and at J to 2 bases, leaving 6 bases not matched to a gene. Germline V CDR1 and CDR2: LGHNA, YNFKEQ. The CDR3 sequence is 16 residues long.

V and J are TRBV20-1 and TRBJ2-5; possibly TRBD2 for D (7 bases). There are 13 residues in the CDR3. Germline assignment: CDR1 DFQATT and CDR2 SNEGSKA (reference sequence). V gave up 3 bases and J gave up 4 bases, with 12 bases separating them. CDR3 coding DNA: TGCAGTGCTAGTTACCGGGGGGCAGAGACCCAGTACTTC. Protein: CSASYRGAETQYF.